This T cell receptor beta chain emerged from a study of blood T cell repertoires in COVID-19. Across the whole study: The United States, Italy and Spain were the sources of the acute and convalescent COVID-19 samples. In each case, the material was cDNA or gDNA derived from T cells, B-cell-depleted T cells, or PBMCs.

This clone appeared a few times. The authors' processing: Estimation of nucleated cell counts was performed using reference gene primer amplification. The method was immunoSEQ multiplex PCR; TCRdb's version includes in-frame clones alone and lacks a portion of them. That table furnishes V, J and clone size, whereas the DNA furnished D and trimming. The sample has around 95,000 clones, around four fifths seen once. The sequence was collected from a man between 65 and 85 years old with active or convalescent COVID-19. Sequencing used peripheral blood.

The CDR3 here is CASSLIARGEQYF. CDR3 bases: TGTGCCAGCAGTTTAATCGCCCGGGGGGAGCAGTACTTC. The chain links TRBV12-3 or TRBV12-4 to TRBJ2-7; possible D gene TRBD2, 6 bases. V was pared by 2 bases and J by 7 bases, with 12 bases between. The CDR3 has 13 residues.